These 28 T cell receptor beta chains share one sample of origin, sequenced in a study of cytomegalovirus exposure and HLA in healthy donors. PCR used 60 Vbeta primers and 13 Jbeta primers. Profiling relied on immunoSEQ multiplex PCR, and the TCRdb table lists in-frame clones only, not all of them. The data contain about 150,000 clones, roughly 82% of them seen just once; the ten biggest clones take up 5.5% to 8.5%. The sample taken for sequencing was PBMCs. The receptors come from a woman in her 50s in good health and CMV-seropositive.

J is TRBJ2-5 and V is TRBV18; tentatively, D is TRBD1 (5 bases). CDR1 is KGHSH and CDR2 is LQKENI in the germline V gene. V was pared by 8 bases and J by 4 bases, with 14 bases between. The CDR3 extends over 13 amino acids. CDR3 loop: CASARGQGETQYF. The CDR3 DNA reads TGTGCCAGCGCTCGAGGCCAGGGAGAGACCCAGTACTTC.

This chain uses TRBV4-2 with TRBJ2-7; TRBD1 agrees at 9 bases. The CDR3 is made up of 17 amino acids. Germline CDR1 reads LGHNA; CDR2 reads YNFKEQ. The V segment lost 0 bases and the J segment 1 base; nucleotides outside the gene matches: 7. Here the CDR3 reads CASSQDMGQGPSYEQYF. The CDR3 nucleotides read TGTGCCAGCAGCCAAGATATGGGACAGGGCCCTTCCTACGAGCAGTACTTC.

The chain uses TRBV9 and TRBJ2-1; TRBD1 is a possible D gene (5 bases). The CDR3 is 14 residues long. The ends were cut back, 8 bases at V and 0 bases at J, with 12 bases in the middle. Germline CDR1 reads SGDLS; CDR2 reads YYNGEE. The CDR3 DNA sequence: TGTGCCAGTTCAGGGTCAAGCTCCTACAATGAGCAGTTCTTC. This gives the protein CASSGSSSYNEQFF.

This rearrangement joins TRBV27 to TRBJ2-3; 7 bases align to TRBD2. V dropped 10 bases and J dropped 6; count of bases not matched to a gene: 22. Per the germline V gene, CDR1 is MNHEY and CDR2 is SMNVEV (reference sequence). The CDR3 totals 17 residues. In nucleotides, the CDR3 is TGTGCCATGTCAGGGCCGCTAGCGGACCAGTCGTCGGATACGCAGTATTTT. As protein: CAMSGPLADQSSDTQYF.

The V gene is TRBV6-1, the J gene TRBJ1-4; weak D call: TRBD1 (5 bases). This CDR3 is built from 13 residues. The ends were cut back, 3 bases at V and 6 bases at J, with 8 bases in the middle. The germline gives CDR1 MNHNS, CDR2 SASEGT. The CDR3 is CASSEWGDEKLFF. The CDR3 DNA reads TGTGCCAGCAGTGAGTGGGGGGATGAAAAACTGTTTTTT.

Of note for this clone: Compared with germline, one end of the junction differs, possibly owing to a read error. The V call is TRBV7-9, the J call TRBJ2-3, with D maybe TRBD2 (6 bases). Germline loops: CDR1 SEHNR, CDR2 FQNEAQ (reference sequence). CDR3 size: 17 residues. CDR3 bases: TGTGCCAGCAGCCTAGCTCCCATGGCGGGGCGCACAGATACGCAGTATTTT. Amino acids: CASSLAPMAGRTDTQYF.

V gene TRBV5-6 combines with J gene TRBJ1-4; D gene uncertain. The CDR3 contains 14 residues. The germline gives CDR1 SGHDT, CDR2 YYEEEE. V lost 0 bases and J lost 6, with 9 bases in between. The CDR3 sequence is CASSLERVDEKLFF. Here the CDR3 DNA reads TGTGCCAGCAGCTTGGAGAGGGTTGATGAAAAACTGTTTTTT.

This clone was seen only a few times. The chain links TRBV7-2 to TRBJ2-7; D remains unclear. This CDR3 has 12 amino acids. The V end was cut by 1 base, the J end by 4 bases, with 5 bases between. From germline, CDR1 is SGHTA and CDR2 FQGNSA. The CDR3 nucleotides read TGTGCCAGCAGCTTAGTAGAATACGAGCAGTACTTC. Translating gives CASSLVEYEQYF. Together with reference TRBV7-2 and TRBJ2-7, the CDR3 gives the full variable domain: GAGVSQSPSNKVTEKGKDVELRCDPISGHTALYWYRQSLGQGLEFLIYFQGNSAPDKSGLPSDRFSAERTGGSVSTLTIQRTQQEDSAVYLCASSLVEYEQYFGPGTRLTVT.

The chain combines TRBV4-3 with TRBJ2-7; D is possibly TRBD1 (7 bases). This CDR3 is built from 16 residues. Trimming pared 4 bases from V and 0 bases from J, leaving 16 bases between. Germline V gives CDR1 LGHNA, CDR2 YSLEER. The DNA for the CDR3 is TGCGCCAGCAGCCGCTCAGGGGGACTCAGCTCCTACGAGCAGTACTTC. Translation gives CASSRSGGLSSYEQYF.

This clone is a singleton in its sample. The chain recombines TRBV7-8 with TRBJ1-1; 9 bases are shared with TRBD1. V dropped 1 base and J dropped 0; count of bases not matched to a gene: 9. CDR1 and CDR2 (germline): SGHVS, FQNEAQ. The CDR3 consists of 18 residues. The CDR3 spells CASSLGVPGQGMNTEAFF. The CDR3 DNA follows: TGTGCCAGCAGCTTAGGAGTCCCGGGACAGGGCATGAACACTGAAGCTTTCTTT.

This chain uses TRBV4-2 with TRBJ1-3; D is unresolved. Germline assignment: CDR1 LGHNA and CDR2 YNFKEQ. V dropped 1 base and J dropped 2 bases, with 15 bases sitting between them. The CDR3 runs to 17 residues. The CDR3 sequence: CASSQVSPGLAGNTIYF. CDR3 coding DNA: TGTGCCAGCAGCCAAGTATCCCCCGGGTTGGCTGGAAACACCATATATTTT.

CDR3 in DNA: TGTGCCAGCAGGGCAAAGGGGGAAAAACTGTTTTTT. This sequence encodes CASRAKGEKLFF. The chain carries TRBV2 and TRBJ1-4, with a tentative D call TRBD1 (5 bases). Trimming shortened V by 6 bases and J by 8 bases, and 10 bases separated the two germline ends. The germline V gene has CDR1 SNHLY and CDR2 FYNNEI. The CDR3 runs 12 residues.

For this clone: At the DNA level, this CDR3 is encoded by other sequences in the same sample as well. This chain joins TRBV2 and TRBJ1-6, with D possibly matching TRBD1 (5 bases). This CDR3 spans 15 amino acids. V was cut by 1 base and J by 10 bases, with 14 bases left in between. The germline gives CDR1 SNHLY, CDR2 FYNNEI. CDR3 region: CASSEVGGERSPLHF. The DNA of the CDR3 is TGTGCCAGCAGTGAAGTTGGGGGGGAGAGGTCACCCCTCCACTTT.

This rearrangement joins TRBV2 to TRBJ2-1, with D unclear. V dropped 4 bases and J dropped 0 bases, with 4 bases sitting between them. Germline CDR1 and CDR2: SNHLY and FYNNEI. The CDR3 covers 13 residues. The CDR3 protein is CASSASSYNEQFF. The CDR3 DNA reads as TGTGCCAGCAGTGCCAGCTCCTACAATGAGCAGTTCTTC.

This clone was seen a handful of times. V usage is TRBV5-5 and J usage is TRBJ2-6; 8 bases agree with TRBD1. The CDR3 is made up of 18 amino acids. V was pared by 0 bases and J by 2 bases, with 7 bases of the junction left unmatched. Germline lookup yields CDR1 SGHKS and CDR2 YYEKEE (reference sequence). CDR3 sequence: CASSLVGRGQAGANVLTF. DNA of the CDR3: TGTGCCAGCAGCTTGGTGGGCAGGGGGCAAGCTGGGGCCAACGTCCTGACTTTC.

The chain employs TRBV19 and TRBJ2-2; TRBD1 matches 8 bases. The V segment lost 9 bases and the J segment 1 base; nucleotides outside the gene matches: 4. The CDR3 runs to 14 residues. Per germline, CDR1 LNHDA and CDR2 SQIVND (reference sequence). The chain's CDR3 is CASRTGRNTGELFF. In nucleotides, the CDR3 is TGTGCCAGCAGGACAGGGAGGAACACCGGGGAGCTGTTTTTT.

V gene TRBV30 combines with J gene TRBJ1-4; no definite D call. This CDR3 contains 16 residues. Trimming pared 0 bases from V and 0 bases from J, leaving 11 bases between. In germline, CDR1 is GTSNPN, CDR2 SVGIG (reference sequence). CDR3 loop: CAWSVLGSTTNEKLFF. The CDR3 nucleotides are TGTGCCTGGAGTGTACTCGGTTCGACAACTAATGAAAAACTGTTTTTT.

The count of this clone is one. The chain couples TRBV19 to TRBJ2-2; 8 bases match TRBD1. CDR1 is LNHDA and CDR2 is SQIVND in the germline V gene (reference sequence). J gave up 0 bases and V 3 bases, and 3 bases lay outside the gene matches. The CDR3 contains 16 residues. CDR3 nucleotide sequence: TGTGCCAGTAGTATCCTACAGGGGGCGAACACCGGGGAGCTGTTTTTT. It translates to CASSILQGANTGELFF.

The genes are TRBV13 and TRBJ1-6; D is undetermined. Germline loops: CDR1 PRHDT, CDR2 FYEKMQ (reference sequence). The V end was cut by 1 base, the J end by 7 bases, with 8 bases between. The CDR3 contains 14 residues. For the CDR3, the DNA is TGTGCCAGCAGCTTAGACAGTCAAAATTCACCCCTCCACTTT. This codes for CASSLDSQNSPLHF.

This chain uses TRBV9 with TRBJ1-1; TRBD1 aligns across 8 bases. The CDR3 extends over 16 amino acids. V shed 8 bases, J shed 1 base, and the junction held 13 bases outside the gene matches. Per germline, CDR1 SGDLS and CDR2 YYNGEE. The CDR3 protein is CASGGQGGSTNTEAFF. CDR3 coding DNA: TGTGCCAGTGGAGGACAGGGTGGATCGACGAACACTGAAGCTTTCTTT.

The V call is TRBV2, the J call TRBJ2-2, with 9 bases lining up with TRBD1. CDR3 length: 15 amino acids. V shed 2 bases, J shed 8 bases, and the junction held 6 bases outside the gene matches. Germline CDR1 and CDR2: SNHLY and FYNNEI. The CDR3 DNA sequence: TGTGCCAGCAGTGAAAGGGGACAGGGACCGGGGGAGCTGTTTTTT. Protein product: CASSERGQGPGELFF.

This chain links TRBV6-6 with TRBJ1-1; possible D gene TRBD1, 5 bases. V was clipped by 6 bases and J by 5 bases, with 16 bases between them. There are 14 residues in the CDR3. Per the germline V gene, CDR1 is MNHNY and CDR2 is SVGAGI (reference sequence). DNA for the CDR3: TGTGCCAGCAGCGTCCGGGGGGGATTGACTGAAGCTTTCTTT. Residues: CASSVRGGLTEAFF.

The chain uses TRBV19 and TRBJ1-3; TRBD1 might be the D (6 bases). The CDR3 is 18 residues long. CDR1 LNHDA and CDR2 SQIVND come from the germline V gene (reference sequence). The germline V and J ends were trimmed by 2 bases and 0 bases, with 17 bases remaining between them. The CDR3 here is CASSIQGFGATSGNTIYF. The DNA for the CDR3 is TGTGCCAGTAGTATACAGGGGTTTGGAGCCACCTCTGGAAACACCATATATTTT. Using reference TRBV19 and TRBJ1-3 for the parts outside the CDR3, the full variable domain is DGGITQSPKYLFRKEGQNVTLSCEQNLNHDAMYWYRQDPGQGLRLIYYSQIVNDFQKGDIAEGYSVSREKKESFPLTVTSAQKNPTAFYLCASSIQGFGATSGNTIYFGEGSWLTVV.

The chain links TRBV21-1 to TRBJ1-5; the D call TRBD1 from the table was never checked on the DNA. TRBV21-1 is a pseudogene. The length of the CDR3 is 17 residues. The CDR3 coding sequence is TGTGCCAGCAGCAAAGAAGGAGGACAGGGGGCTGAGGAGCCCCAGCATTTT. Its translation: CASSKEGGQGAEEPQHF.

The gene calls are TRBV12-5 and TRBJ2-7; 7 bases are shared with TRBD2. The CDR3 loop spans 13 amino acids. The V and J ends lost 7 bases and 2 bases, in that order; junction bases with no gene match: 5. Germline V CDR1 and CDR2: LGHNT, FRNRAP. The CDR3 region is CASDEGTTYEQYF. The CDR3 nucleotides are TGTGCTAGTGACGAGGGGACTACCTACGAGCAGTACTTC.

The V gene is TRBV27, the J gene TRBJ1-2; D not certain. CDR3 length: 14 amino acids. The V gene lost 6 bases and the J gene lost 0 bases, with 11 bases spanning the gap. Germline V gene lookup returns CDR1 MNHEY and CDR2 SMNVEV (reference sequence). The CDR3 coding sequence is TGTGCCAGCAGAAGTCTCGGTTCTAACTATGGCTACACCTTC. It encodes CASRSLGSNYGYTF.

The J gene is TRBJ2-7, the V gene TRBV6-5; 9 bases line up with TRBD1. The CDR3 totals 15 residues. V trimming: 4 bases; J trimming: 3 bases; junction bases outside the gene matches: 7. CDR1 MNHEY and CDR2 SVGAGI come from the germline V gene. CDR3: CASSSGTGSFYEQYF. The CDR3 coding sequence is TGTGCCAGCAGTTCCGGGACAGGGTCCTTCTACGAGCAGTACTTC.

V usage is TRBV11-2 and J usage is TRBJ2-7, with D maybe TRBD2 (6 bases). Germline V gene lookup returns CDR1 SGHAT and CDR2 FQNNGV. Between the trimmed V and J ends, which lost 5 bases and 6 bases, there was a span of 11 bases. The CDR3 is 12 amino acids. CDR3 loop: CASSTSGGEQYF. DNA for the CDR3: TGTGCCAGCAGCACGTCCGGGGGCGAGCAGTACTTC.